The 9 T cell receptor beta chains below come from one sample, sequenced in a study of beta chain features in type 1 diabetes. Overall study results and limits: Shorter TCRB CDR3s, moderately but significantly so, were found in Type 1 diabetes patients in all four CD4+ subsets.

Antigens for these TCRs are unknown. Isolated RNA was reverse transcribed in full, so expressed TCRB transcripts were sequenced. Using immunoSEQ multiplex PCR, the repertoire was profiled, and TCRdb retains in-frame clones only, with some absent. The table lists over 200,000 clones, roughly 10% of them singletons, with more than 0.015% in the top ten. Sequenced input: naive CD4+ T cells from blood. The receptors stem from a man under 40 with type 1 diabetes.

The chain has TRBV10-3 and TRBJ1-6, with D perhaps matching TRBD1 (6 bases). CDR3 length: 14 residues. The ends were cut back, 6 bases at V and 6 bases at J, with 12 bases in the middle. Per the germline V gene, CDR1 is ENHRY and CDR2 is SYGVKD. This chain's CDR3 is CAIRQGLSNSPLHF. In nucleotides, the CDR3 is TGTGCCATCAGACAGGGACTAAGTAATTCACCCCTCCACTTT.

This sequence joins TRBV4-2 and TRBJ1-2; no clear D gene. Germline V CDR1 and CDR2: LGHNA, YNFKEQ. Trimming cost V 1 base and J 3 bases, with 3 bases left between them. The CDR3 covers 12 residues. The CDR3 sequence is CASSQADYGYTF. CDR3 DNA sequence: TGTGCCAGCAGCCAAGCCGACTATGGCTACACCTTC.

This sequence joins TRBV29-1 and TRBJ1-2; D possibly corresponds to TRBD1 (6 bases). V was pared by 8 bases and J by 8 bases, with 6 bases between. Germline CDR1 is SQVTM and CDR2 is ANQGSEA. The CDR3 is 8 amino acids. This chain's CDR3 is CSTGGYTF. The CDR3 coding sequence is TGCAGCACAGGGGGCTACACCTTC. Combining the CDR3 with reference TRBV29-1 and TRBJ1-2 gives the whole variable domain SAVISQKPSRDICQRGTSLTIQCQVDSQVTMMFWYRQQPGQSLTLIATANQGSEATYESGFVIDKFPISRPNLTFSTLTVSNMSPEDSSIYLCSTGGYTFGSGTRLTVV.

The V call is TRBV7-9, the J call TRBJ1-1; TRBD1 is a possible D gene (5 bases). Germline loops: CDR1 SEHNR, CDR2 FQNEAQ (reference sequence). V lost 0 bases, J lost 0 bases, and 11 bases lay in between. The CDR3 is made up of 16 amino acids. The CDR3 protein is CASSLAPDTMNTEAFF. CDR3 DNA sequence: TGTGCCAGCAGCTTAGCGCCGGACACGATGAACACTGAAGCTTTCTTT. Variable domain in full (rest from reference TRBV7-9 and TRBJ1-1): DTGVSQNPRHKITKRGQNVTFRCDPISEHNRLYWYRQTLGQGPEFLTYFQNEAQLEKSRLLSDRFSAERPKGSFSTLEIQRTEQGDSAMYLCASSLAPDTMNTEAFFGQGTRLTVV.

This clone has a handful of counts. The J gene is TRBJ1-2, the V gene TRBV2, with D possibly TRBD1 on 6 matching bases. The CDR3 consists of 14 residues. V was pared by 11 bases and J by 0 bases, with 16 bases between. Germline V gene lookup returns CDR1 SNHLY and CDR2 FYNNEI. The CDR3 DNA sequence: TGTGCCGTCGGGGGGCTGATGTCTAACTATGGCTACACCTTC. The encoded protein is CAVGGLMSNYGYTF.

The genes are TRBV7-2 and TRBJ2-2; TRBD2 aligns across 9 bases. CDR3 length: 15 residues. The germline CDR1 and CDR2 sequences are SGHTA and FQGNSA. The V segment lost 3 bases and the J segment 1 base; nucleotides outside the gene matches: 0. CDR3 in DNA: TGTGCCAGCAGCTTGACTAGCGGGAACACCGGGGAGCTGTTTTTT. Amino acid sequence: CASSLTSGNTGELFF.

This clone was recorded a few times. This chain connects TRBV7-2 to TRBJ1-6; D might be TRBD1 (5 bases). There are 14 residues in the CDR3. The V gene lost 2 bases and the J gene lost 7 bases, with 9 bases spanning the gap. Looked up from germline, CDR1 is SGHTA and CDR2 is FQGNSA. Written as DNA, the CDR3 is TGTGCCAGCAGCTTATTGGGGGGAAATTCACCCCTCCACTTT. Translated: CASSLLGGNSPLHF.

This clone has just a few counts. The CDR3 loop reads CASSAHPGGETQYF. The CDR3 DNA sequence: TGTGCCAGCAGCGCTCACCCTGGGGGCGAGACCCAGTACTTC. J is TRBJ2-5 and V is TRBV7-9; weak D call: TRBD1 (6 bases). V dropped 5 bases and J dropped 5 bases, with 15 bases sitting between them. The CDR3 covers 14 residues. From germline, CDR1 is SEHNR and CDR2 FQNEAQ (reference sequence).

In this sample, this clone turned up a few times. The chain carries TRBV7-3 and TRBJ2-1; the D gene is possibly TRBD2 (6 bases). V gave up 8 bases and J gave up 5 bases, with 16 bases separating them. The CDR3 sequence is 14 residues long. CDR1 and CDR2 (germline): SGHTA, FQGTGA. The chain's CDR3 is CASRRASVDNEQFF. CDR3 in DNA: TGTGCCAGCCGTCGGGCTAGCGTCGACAATGAGCAGTTCTTC.